A selection of T cell receptor beta chains follows, all from one sample in a study of cytomegalovirus exposure and HLA in healthy donors. Using immunoSEQ multiplex PCR, the repertoire was profiled, and TCRdb retains in-frame clones only, with some absent. The sample shows roughly 150,000 clones, around 79% of them seen only once. Sample: PBMCs. Receptors originate from a male donor in good health and CMV-seronegative. The CDR3 runs from the conserved cysteine through the conserved F or W. Fields, in order: CDR3 DNA, CDR3 protein, CDR3 length, V gene, J gene, clone size, D gene. D genes are given only for firm matches. Clone size is not always given. Where it is, it says once, few, many or a class for expanded clones.

cdr3_nt: TGTGCCAGCAGTGTGGGGGGACAGGGTTACAATGAGCAGTTCTTC
cdr3_aa: CASSVGGQGYNEQFF
cdr3_length: 15
v_call: TRBV6-4
j_call: TRBJ2-1
clone_size: -
d_call: TRBD1

cdr3_nt: TGTGCCAGCAGCTTAGAACCAGGGCTGACCGGGGAGCTGTTTTTT
cdr3_aa: CASSLEPGLTGELFF
cdr3_length: 15
v_call: TRBV7-6
j_call: TRBJ2-2
clone_size: -
d_call: -

cdr3_nt: TGTGCCAGCAGCCGGTCGGGACTAGCTCCTGCGGGGGAGCAGTACTTC
cdr3_aa: CASSRSGLAPAGEQYF
cdr3_length: 16
v_call: TRBV9
j_call: TRBJ2-7
clone_size: -
d_call: TRBD2

cdr3_nt: TGTGCCAGCAGCTTTAGTAGTACTCAGCCCCAGCATTTT
cdr3_aa: CASSFSSTQPQHF
cdr3_length: 13
v_call: TRBV11-2
j_call: TRBJ1-5
clone_size: -
d_call: -

cdr3_nt: TGTGCCAGCATGGCAGACTTAAACACTGAAGCTTTCTTT
cdr3_aa: CASMADLNTEAFF
cdr3_length: 13
v_call: TRBV25-1
j_call: TRBJ1-1
clone_size: -
d_call: -

cdr3_nt: TGTGCCAGCAGGGGGACTAGCCCAAACTCCTACAATGAGCAGTTCTTC
cdr3_aa: CASRGTSPNSYNEQFF
cdr3_length: 16
v_call: TRBV2
j_call: TRBJ2-1
clone_size: -
d_call: TRBD2

cdr3_nt: TGTGCCAGCAGCGTGGGCCAGGGTAACTATGGCTACACCTTC
cdr3_aa: CASSVGQGNYGYTF
cdr3_length: 14
v_call: TRBV9
j_call: TRBJ1-2
clone_size: -
d_call: -

cdr3_nt: TGTTCCAGCACGCGACAGGGGGCCTCTGAAGCTTTCTTT
cdr3_aa: CSSTRQGASEAFF
cdr3_length: 13
v_call: TRBV7-9
j_call: TRBJ1-1
clone_size: -
d_call: TRBD1

cdr3_nt: TGTGCCAGTAGTTTGACAGGGGGTGTGAACACCGGGGAGCTGTTTTTT
cdr3_aa: CASSLTGGVNTGELFF
cdr3_length: 16
v_call: TRBV19
j_call: TRBJ2-2
clone_size: -
d_call: TRBD1

cdr3_nt: TGTGCCAGCAGCTTGGATGGGCCACGACAATACAATGAGCAGTTCTTC
cdr3_aa: CASSLDGPRQYNEQFF
cdr3_length: 16
v_call: TRBV5-5
j_call: TRBJ2-1
clone_size: -
d_call: -

cdr3_nt: TGTGCCAGCAGTTTTTCAGGGTACTATGGCTACACCTTC
cdr3_aa: CASSFSGYYGYTF
cdr3_length: 13
v_call: TRBV6-5
j_call: TRBJ1-2
clone_size: once
d_call: -

cdr3_nt: TGTGCCAGCAGTGAAGGGCCAGGCACTGAAGCTTTCTTT
cdr3_aa: CASSEGPGTEAFF
cdr3_length: 13
v_call: TRBV2
j_call: TRBJ1-1
clone_size: -
d_call: -

cdr3_nt: TGTGCCAGCAGCTTGCGGCAGGCCTCTATCCCCGGGGAGCTGTTTTTT
cdr3_aa: CASSLRQASIPGELFF
cdr3_length: 16
v_call: TRBV5-4
j_call: TRBJ2-2
clone_size: -
d_call: -

cdr3_nt: TGTGCCCCCCCGGACAGGCGTTGCCCCTATAATTCACCCCTCCACTTT
cdr3_aa: CAPPDRRCPYNSPLHF
cdr3_length: 16
v_call: TRBV30
j_call: TRBJ1-6
clone_size: few
d_call: TRBD1

cdr3_nt: TGCGCCAGCAGCTTGGTGGGCCAAGCAAATACTGAAGCTTTCTTT
cdr3_aa: CASSLVGQANTEAFF
cdr3_length: 15
v_call: TRBV5-1
j_call: TRBJ1-1
clone_size: few
d_call: -

cdr3_nt: TGTGCCAGCAGTTACTACAGCCCCCAAGAGACCCAGTACTTC
cdr3_aa: CASSYYSPQETQYF
cdr3_length: 14
v_call: TRBV6-5
j_call: TRBJ2-5
clone_size: -
d_call: -

cdr3_nt: TGTGCCAGCAGCACCCGCCCTCCGCGGGTCTCTGGGGCCAACGTCCTGACTTTC
cdr3_aa: CASSTRPPRVSGANVLTF
cdr3_length: 18
v_call: TRBV13
j_call: TRBJ2-6
clone_size: -
d_call: -

cdr3_nt: TGTGCCAGCAGCAGAACAGGGGGAATTTACTATGGCTACACCTTC
cdr3_aa: CASSRTGGIYYGYTF
cdr3_length: 15
v_call: TRBV2
j_call: TRBJ1-2
clone_size: -
d_call: TRBD1

cdr3_nt: TGTGCCAGTAGGTACAGGGGAGTCACTGAAGCTTTCTTT
cdr3_aa: CASRYRGVTEAFF
cdr3_length: 13
v_call: TRBV19
j_call: TRBJ1-1
clone_size: -
d_call: TRBD1

cdr3_nt: TGTGCCAGCAGCTTTTTACGGGAACCCTCAGAGACCCAGTACTTC
cdr3_aa: CASSFLREPSETQYF
cdr3_length: 15
v_call: TRBV7-9
j_call: TRBJ2-5
clone_size: -
d_call: -

cdr3_nt: TGTGCCAGCAGTGAAGGGGTGGGGGGGAATTCACCCCTCCACTTT
cdr3_aa: CASSEGVGGNSPLHF
cdr3_length: 15
v_call: TRBV6-1
j_call: TRBJ1-6
clone_size: -
d_call: -

cdr3_nt: TGCGCCAGCAGCTTCCAGGGGTTAGGGACTGAAGCTTTCTTT
cdr3_aa: CASSFQGLGTEAFF
cdr3_length: 14
v_call: TRBV5-1
j_call: TRBJ1-1
clone_size: few
d_call: -

cdr3_nt: TGTTCCAGCAGCTCAGGGAACTCCCACTACGAGCAGTACTTC
cdr3_aa: CSSSSGNSHYEQYF
cdr3_length: 14
v_call: TRBV7-9
j_call: TRBJ2-7
clone_size: -
d_call: -

cdr3_nt: TGTGCCAGCAGTTTCCTGGGGGGCTCCTATAATTCACCCCTCCACTTT
cdr3_aa: CASSFLGGSYNSPLHF
cdr3_length: 16
v_call: TRBV27
j_call: TRBJ1-6
clone_size: -
d_call: -

cdr3_nt: TGTGCCAGCAGGAGCCCGGGACAGGGTTCCGGGGAGCTGTTTTTT
cdr3_aa: CASRSPGQGSGELFF
cdr3_length: 15
v_call: TRBV5-6
j_call: TRBJ2-2
clone_size: -
d_call: TRBD1

cdr3_nt: TGTGCCAGCAGCTTTACGGGAATCGGGAGCACTGAAGCTTTCTTT
cdr3_aa: CASSFTGIGSTEAFF
cdr3_length: 15
v_call: TRBV7-2
j_call: TRBJ1-1
clone_size: -
d_call: -

cdr3_nt: TGTGCCAGCAGTTTTCAGGGGTCCCACGAGCAGTACTTC
cdr3_aa: CASSFQGSHEQYF
cdr3_length: 13
v_call: TRBV27
j_call: TRBJ2-7
clone_size: -
d_call: -

cdr3_nt: TGTGCCTGGGCCGGGACAGGGGCCGGAAACACCATATATTTT
cdr3_aa: CAWAGTGAGNTIYF
cdr3_length: 14
v_call: TRBV30
j_call: TRBJ1-3
clone_size: -
d_call: TRBD1

cdr3_nt: TGTGCCAGCAGCCGAAGCGGGATCTCCTACGAGCAGTACTTC
cdr3_aa: CASSRSGISYEQYF
cdr3_length: 14
v_call: TRBV6-5
j_call: TRBJ2-7
clone_size: -
d_call: TRBD2

cdr3_nt: TGCGCCAGCAGTCAATCCCCCCCCTATAGCAATCAGCCCCAGCATTTT
cdr3_aa: CASSQSPPYSNQPQHF
cdr3_length: 16
v_call: TRBV23-1
j_call: TRBJ1-5
clone_size: -
d_call: -

cdr3_nt: TGCGCCAGCAGCTTGGACGGGAGCACAGATACGCAGTATTTT
cdr3_aa: CASSLDGSTDTQYF
cdr3_length: 14
v_call: TRBV5-1
j_call: TRBJ2-3
clone_size: few
d_call: -